These 8 T cell receptor beta chains originate from one sample sequenced in a study of blood T cell repertoires in COVID-19. Measured with immunoSEQ multiplex PCR; TCRdb has only the in-frame clones, and not every one. Here the sample spans about 56,000 clones, roughly 90% being singletons. The sample was peripheral blood. The receptors were sampled from a human donor in a cohort sampled during active COVID-19.

The table lists this clone with a few counts. The chain joins TRBV18 to TRBJ1-6; D ambiguous. Trimming stripped 3 bases from V and 0 bases from J, with 3 bases between. The CDR3 covers 14 residues. Germline lookup yields CDR1 KGHSH and CDR2 LQKENI. Written as DNA, the CDR3 is TGTGCCAGCTCACCCGGCTCCTATAATTCACCCCTCCACTTT. As protein: CASSPGSYNSPLHF.

CDR3 protein: CASSYLSVSTDTQYF. CDR3 nucleotide sequence: TGTGCCAGCAGTTACCTTAGCGTAAGCACAGATACGCAGTATTTT. The chain joins TRBV6-2 or TRBV6-3 to TRBJ2-3; tentative D call: TRBD2 (5 bases). This CDR3 comprises 15 residues. The V gene's germline CDR1 is MNHEY and CDR2 SVGEGT. V shed 2 bases and J shed 0 bases, with 9 bases lying between them.

This clone has a handful of counts. The chain employs TRBV11-2 and TRBJ1-1; 7 bases align to TRBD1. Losses at the gene ends were 4 bases for V and 1 base for J; bases not matched to a gene: 6. Per the germline V gene, CDR1 is SGHAT and CDR2 is FQNNGV. The CDR3 loop spans 15 amino acids. Here the CDR3 reads CASSWGDSWNTEAFF. CDR3 DNA: TGTGCCAGCAGCTGGGGGGACAGTTGGAACACTGAAGCTTTCTTT.

The V and J genes are TRBV7-2 and TRBJ1-1, with D uncertain. Germline V gene data show CDR1 as SGHTA and CDR2 as FQGNSA. V lost 5 bases to trimming and J lost 1 base, with 14 bases between them. The CDR3 has 15 amino acids. CDR3 coding DNA: TGTGCCAGCAGCCCTTTTTACGAGGGGAACACTGAAGCTTTCTTT. It yields the protein CASSPFYEGNTEAFF.

This clone turned up a few times. The chain combines TRBV3-1 (or the pseudogene TRBV3-2) with TRBJ2-7; no firm D call. CDR1 and CDR2 from the germline V gene are LGHDT and YNNKEL (reference sequence). V shed 0 bases and J shed 0 bases, with 9 bases lying between them. The CDR3 has 15 amino acids. The CDR3 DNA reads as TGTGCCAGCAGCCAAGATCGACGGGTCTCCTACGAGCAGTACTTC. Its translation is CASSQDRRVSYEQYF.

The V gene is TRBV19, the J gene TRBJ1-2; D is unclear. This CDR3 spans 12 amino acids. The V gene's germline CDR1 is LNHDA and CDR2 SQIVND (reference sequence). V was trimmed by 3 bases and J by 5 bases, leaving 7 bases between them. The CDR3 nucleotides read TGTGCCAGTAGTATTTGGCAGTATGGCTACACCTTC. Translation: CASSIWQYGYTF.

The V call is TRBV11-3, the J call TRBJ2-3; the match to TRBD2 covers 8 bases. Germline CDR1 and CDR2: SGHNT and YENEEA. The length of the CDR3 is 14 residues. The V and J ends lost 4 bases and 6 bases, in that order; junction bases with no gene match: 6. CDR3: CASSYGGADDTQYF. The DNA for the CDR3 is TGTGCCAGCAGCTACGGGGGGGCCGACGATACGCAGTATTTT.

This clone was seen once. CDR3 in DNA: TGTGCCAGCAGTTACTCGGACGCTGGTCCGGGGTGGGATACGCAGTATTTT. As protein: CASSYSDAGPGWDTQYF. This chain connects TRBV6-2 or TRBV6-3 to TRBJ2-3, with D perhaps TRBD2 (5 bases). CDR1 is MNHEY and CDR2 is SVGEGT in the germline V gene. Trimming took 0 bases from V and 6 from J, leaving 19 bases between them. The CDR3 has 17 residues.